This section outlines one T cell receptor (beta chain) sequence together with its context. The antigen is unknown. The sample originates from a study of T cell repertoires in ileal Crohn's disease. The time point was: neoterminal ileum biopsy at postoperative endoscopy, about 6 months after surgery. General study results and limits: Clonality above 26.8% at surgery always came with endoscopic recurrence.

TCRdb's copy holds only in-frame clones and misses some; the assay was immunoSEQ multiplex PCR. The data contain a few thousand clones, approximately 81% of them singletons. The origin of this receptor is an adult with Crohn's disease. The material sequenced was ileal tissue.

CDR3 in amino acids: CASSQPLAGEADTQYF. The CDR3 nucleotides are TGTGCCAGCAGCCAACCACTAGCGGGAGAAGCAGATACGCAGTATTTT. The J gene is TRBJ2-3, the V gene TRBV14, with 11 bases lining up with TRBD2. This CDR3 has 16 residues. The V and J ends lost 2 bases and 4 bases, in that order; junction bases with no gene match: 5. Germline CDR1 and CDR2: SGHDN and FVKESK.